Presented here are 32 T cell receptor beta chains from one specimen sequenced in a study of cytomegalovirus exposure and HLA in healthy donors. Primers for the PCR totalled 60 Vbeta and 13 Jbeta. Profiled with immunoSEQ multiplex PCR; TCRdb holds only in-frame clones, not every one. Of over 90,000 clones in the sample, under 85% were seen once. What was sequenced was PBMCs. The receptor source for this set is a woman in her seventies in good health and CMV-seropositive.

The chain links TRBV28 to TRBJ2-7, with a possible D match to TRBD1 (5 bases). Germline V lookup: CDR1 MDHEN, CDR2 SYDVKM. V lost 7 bases and J 1 base, leaving 14 bases between the germline ends. The CDR3 loop spans 14 amino acids. The chain's CDR3 is CASTLPDSSYEQYF. CDR3 nucleotide sequence: TGTGCCAGCACCCTCCCCGACAGTTCCTACGAGCAGTACTTC.

The chain joins TRBV11-2 to TRBJ2-7; 10 nucleotides match TRBD2. The CDR3 runs 13 residues. Germline V lookup: CDR1 SGHAT, CDR2 FQNNGV. The junction had 6 bases not matched to a gene; V was cut back by 7 bases and J by 6 bases. CDR3 in DNA: TGTGCCAGCACTAGCGGGAGTAGGGGCGAGCAGTACTTC. This sequence encodes CASTSGSRGEQYF. Supplemented by reference TRBV11-2 and TRBJ2-7, the full variable domain reads EAGVAQSPRYKIIEKRQSVAFWCNPISGHATLYWYQQILGQGPKLLIQFQNNGVVDDSQLPKDRFSAERLKGVDSTLKIQPAKLEDSAVYLCASTSGSRGEQYFGPGTRLTVT.

The chain uses TRBV4-2 and TRBJ1-1, with 8 bases identical to TRBD1. The CDR3 extends over 15 amino acids. Losses at the gene ends were 2 bases for V and 6 bases for J; bases not matched to a gene: 8. CDR1 LGHNA and CDR2 YNFKEQ come from the germline V gene. CDR3 sequence reads: CASSQPQGAFSEAFF. CDR3 coding DNA: TGTGCCAGCAGCCAACCCCAGGGGGCGTTTTCTGAAGCTTTCTTT.

Only one count was recorded for this clone. The chain couples TRBV7-8 to TRBJ2-5; TRBD1 matches at 9 bases. Germline V CDR1 and CDR2: SGHVS, FQNEAQ. The CDR3 is made up of 14 amino acids. V dropped 5 bases and J dropped 7; count of bases not matched to a gene: 8. The CDR3 DNA sequence: TGTGCCAGCAGCGCCTGGACAGGGGAGAGGACCCAGTACTTC. Residues: CASSAWTGERTQYF.

V and J are TRBV5-1 and TRBJ2-3; TRBD2 matches 7 bases. This CDR3 has 14 amino acids. CDR1 is SGHRS, CDR2 YFSETQ, per germline. J was trimmed by 4 bases and V by 4 bases; bases with no gene match: 6. CDR3 in DNA: TGCGCCAGCAGCCGGACTAGTGGGTCAGATACGCAGTATTTT. Its protein product is CASSRTSGSDTQYF.

The CDR3 reads CASSTPWGGTYEQYF. Here the CDR3 DNA reads TGTGCCAGCAGCACCCCATGGGGGGGGACCTACGAGCAGTACTTC. The rearrangement joins TRBV28 to TRBJ2-7; 7 bases agree with TRBD2. Germline loops: CDR1 MDHEN, CDR2 SYDVKM. The CDR3 is 15 residues long. V gave up 6 bases and J gave up 2 bases; unmatched junction bases: 10. The full variable domain, in which reference TRBV28 and TRBJ2-7 provide the parts outside the CDR3, is DVKVTQSSRYLVKRTGEKVFLECVQDMDHENMFWYRQDPGLGLRLIYFSYDVKMKEKGDIPEGYSVSREKKERFSLILESASTNQTSMYLCASSTPWGGTYEQYFGPGTRLTVT.

The chain's CDR3 is CASRREIYGYTF. The DNA for the CDR3 is TGTGCCAGCCGTAGGGAGATCTATGGCTACACCTTC. V gene TRBV6-6 combines with J gene TRBJ1-2; no reliable D call. The CDR3 consists of 12 residues. CDR1 is MNHNY and CDR2 is SVGAGI in the germline V gene (reference sequence). Trimming pared 8 bases from V and 4 bases from J, leaving 11 bases between.

The rearrangement uses TRBV2 and TRBJ2-3; 14 nucleotides match TRBD2. The CDR3 totals 18 residues. V was pared by 6 bases and J by 0 bases, with 8 bases of the junction left unmatched. CDR1 is SNHLY and CDR2 is FYNNEI in the germline V gene. The DNA of the CDR3 is TGTGCCAGCAGCGGGGGACTAGCGGGAGCCTCTAGCACAGATACGCAGTATTTT. Translated: CASSGGLAGASSTDTQYF.

This chain uses TRBV6-1 with TRBJ1-1; no clear D gene. This CDR3 is built from 13 residues. The germline V gene has CDR1 MNHNS and CDR2 SASEGT. V lost 3 bases to trimming and J lost 4 bases, with 9 bases between them. CDR3 amino acids: CASSDWEVTEAFF. CDR3 nucleotides: TGTGCCAGCAGTGATTGGGAGGTCACTGAAGCTTTCTTT.

This chain connects TRBV15 to TRBJ2-7; 10 bases align to TRBD1. Germline V gives CDR1 LNHNV, CDR2 YYDKDF (reference sequence). CDR3 length: 15 amino acids. After removal of 5 bases from V and 2 bases from J, the junction contained 6 bases not matched to a gene. The chain's CDR3 is CATSRTGGSPYEQYF. The CDR3 DNA reads TGTGCCACCAGCCGGACAGGGGGAAGTCCCTACGAGCAGTACTTC.

J is TRBJ2-7 and V is TRBV30; TRBD2 matches at 8 bases. The V gene's germline CDR1 is GTSNPN and CDR2 SVGIG (reference sequence). This CDR3 has 13 amino acids. Losses at the gene ends were 4 bases for V and 4 bases for J; bases not matched to a gene: 6. Here the CDR3 DNA reads TGTGCCTGGAATAGGGCGGGGGGTTACGAGCAGTACTTC. Amino acid sequence: CAWNRAGGYEQYF.

This chain links TRBV14 with TRBJ2-3; 11 positions match TRBD2. The germline V gene has CDR1 SGHDN and CDR2 FVKESK. The J segment lost 2 bases and the V segment lost 1 base, leaving 5 bases of the junction unmatched. This CDR3 contains 17 residues. This CDR3 is CASSQVLAGGFTDTQYF. CDR3 sequence (DNA): TGTGCCAGCAGCCAAGTCCTAGCGGGAGGATTCACAGATACGCAGTATTTT.

This clone was seen more than once but under ten times. The rearrangement joins TRBV28 to TRBJ2-3, with TRBD2 identical over 8 bases. Trimming took 7 bases from V and 0 from J; bases not matched to a gene: 3. The CDR3 runs 14 residues. Germline values: CDR1 MDHEN, CDR2 SYDVKM. Here the CDR3 DNA reads TGTGCCAGCACCAGCGGGGGTAGCACAGATACGCAGTATTTT. Residues: CASTSGGSTDTQYF.

The chain uses TRBV6-1 and TRBJ2-7; tentatively, D is TRBD2 (5 bases). V was shortened by 4 bases and J by 4 bases, with 20 bases between the two germline ends. The CDR3 runs 16 residues. Looked up from germline, CDR1 is MNHNS and CDR2 is SASEGT. CDR3 bases: TGTGCCAGCAGTGGCCCTCTTTGGGCGGGCCCTTACGAGCAGTACTTC. This sequence encodes CASSGPLWAGPYEQYF.

V gene TRBV10-3 combines with J gene TRBJ2-7, with unresolved D. Germline CDR1 reads ENHRY; CDR2 reads SYGVKD. The CDR3 sequence is 12 residues long. Trimming left V 5 bases short and J 6 bases short, with 11 bases between. CDR3 amino acids: CAISRVSGEQYF. CDR3 bases: TGTGCCATCAGTCGGGTTTCGGGCGAGCAGTACTTC.

The V gene is TRBV5-6, the J gene TRBJ1-2, with D unresolved. The CDR3 runs to 14 residues. CDR1 SGHDT and CDR2 YYEEEE come from the germline V gene. Trimming took off 0 bases at V and 8 bases at J, with 14 bases between the two ends. CDR3 residues: CASSLAMGERGYTF. Written as DNA, the CDR3 is TGTGCCAGCAGCTTGGCCATGGGAGAACGGGGCTACACCTTC. Using reference TRBV5-6 and TRBJ1-2 for the parts outside the CDR3, the full variable domain is DAGVTQSPTHLIKTRGQQVTLRCSPKSGHDTVSWYQQALGQGPQFIFQYYEEEERQRGNFPDRFSGHQFPNYSSELNVNALLLGDSALYLCASSLAMGERGYTFGSGTRLTVV.

The V gene is TRBV7-3, the J gene TRBJ1-1; 9 bases fit TRBD1. Looked up from germline, CDR1 is SGHTA and CDR2 is FQGTGA. This CDR3 is built from 14 residues. The V and J ends lost 5 bases and 4 bases, in that order; junction bases with no gene match: 5. CDR3 nucleotide sequence: TGTGCCAGCAGCATGACAGGGGGTAGCACTGAAGCTTTCTTT. This translates into CASSMTGGSTEAFF.

Of note for this clone: A read error may account for a junction end that differs from germline. The chain recombines TRBV5-4 with TRBJ1-2, with TRBD1 matching 7 bases. Germline-derived CDR1 and CDR2 are SGHNT and YYREEE (reference sequence). The CDR3 runs to 14 residues. The CDR3 here is CASSLDRRNYGYTF. In DNA, the CDR3 is TGTGCCAGCAGTTTGGACAGGCGCAACTATGGCTACACCTTC.

This rearrangement joins TRBV9 to TRBJ1-6; TRBD1 matches 7 bases. CDR3 size: 16 residues. The V gene end was trimmed by 4 bases and the J gene end by 1 base; junction bases not matched to a gene: 5. Germline V gives CDR1 SGDLS, CDR2 YYNGEE. The DNA of the CDR3 is TGTGCCAGCAGCACACCAGGGGGGTCCTATAATTCACCCCTCCACTTT. Encoded protein: CASSTPGGSYNSPLHF.

The chain recombines TRBV27 with TRBJ2-1, with TRBD1 identical over 7 bases. The germline CDR1 and CDR2 sequences are MNHEY and SMNVEV (reference sequence). Unmatched junction bases numbered 4, after V lost 2 bases and J lost 15 bases. The CDR3 covers 11 residues. Here the CDR3 reads CASSLDRALFF. DNA of the CDR3: TGTGCCAGCAGTTTAGACAGGGCCCTGTTCTTC.

This clone occurred a few times. The CDR3 sequence: CASSYSAGGDSYEQYF. The CDR3 DNA is TGTGCCAGCAGTTACTCGGCAGGGGGAGACTCTTACGAGCAGTACTTC. The chain links TRBV6-5 to TRBJ2-7; TRBD1 aligns across 7 bases. Germline assignment: CDR1 MNHEY and CDR2 SVGAGI. The CDR3 consists of 16 residues. Unmatched junction bases numbered 9, after V lost 0 bases and J lost 4 bases.

This clone was observed a handful of times. The V gene is TRBV27, the J gene TRBJ2-5; 10 nucleotides match TRBD2. Trimming removed 6 bases from V and 5 bases from J; junction bases left unmatched: 3. Germline V CDR1 and CDR2: MNHEY, SMNVEV (reference sequence). The CDR3 is 13 residues long. CDR3 in amino acids: CASRTSGIETQYF. In DNA, the CDR3 is TGTGCCAGCAGAACTAGCGGGATTGAGACCCAGTACTTC.

V usage is TRBV5-1 and J usage is TRBJ1-6; weak D call: TRBD1 (6 bases). This CDR3 comprises 17 residues. Germline lookup yields CDR1 SGHRS and CDR2 YFSETQ. The ends were cut back, 2 bases at V and 8 bases at J, with 20 bases in the middle. CDR3 coding DNA: TGCGCCAGCAGCTTACAGGGCCCAGGGAGAGTGGATTCACCCCTCCACTTT. It specifies CASSLQGPGRVDSPLHF.

As concerns this clone: The junction departs from germline at one end; a sequencing error may be responsible. This chain connects TRBV28 to TRBJ1-3; tentative D call: TRBD1 (6 bases). This CDR3 comprises 14 residues. Germline V gives CDR1 MDHEN, CDR2 SYDVKM. The CDR3, as DNA: TGTGCCACCATATTACAGGGCTCCGGAAACGCCATATATTTT. This encodes CATILQGSGNAIYF.

This clone was observed at least ten times. The chain has TRBV6-4 and TRBJ2-3; 7 bases line up with TRBD1. V gave up 2 bases and J gave up 6 bases; unmatched junction bases: 11. The CDR3 has 16 amino acids. In germline, CDR1 is MRHNA, CDR2 SNTAGT. This CDR3 reads CASSDTGVSGLDTQYF. The CDR3 DNA follows: TGTGCCAGCAGTGACACAGGGGTTTCGGGTTTGGATACGCAGTATTTT.

This sequence joins TRBV7-2 and TRBJ2-3; D might be TRBD1 (6 bases). CDR1 SGHTA and CDR2 FQGNSA come from the germline V gene. This CDR3 spans 13 amino acids. V dropped 8 bases and J dropped 1 base, with 10 bases sitting between them. This chain's CDR3 is CASWDKGTDTQYF. The CDR3 DNA sequence: TGTGCCAGCTGGGACAAGGGCACAGATACGCAGTATTTT.

The CDR3, as DNA: TGCAGCGTTGTCGACCAAGGGAGTGGAAACACCATATATTTT. Translating it yields CSVVDQGSGNTIYF. V is TRBV29-1 and J is TRBJ1-3, with D uncertain. The germline CDR1 and CDR2 sequences are SQVTM and ANQGSEA. The CDR3 runs to 14 residues. Trimming cost V 4 bases and J 3 bases, with 13 bases left between them.

The chain has TRBV4-1 and TRBJ2-2; weak D call: TRBD1 (6 bases). Trimming left V 0 bases short and J 3 bases short, with 11 bases between. This CDR3 is built from 16 residues. Germline values: CDR1 MGHRA, CDR2 YSYEKL. Here the CDR3 reads CASSQEVGQYTGELFF. In DNA form, the CDR3 reads TGCGCCAGCAGCCAAGAGGTCGGACAGTACACCGGGGAGCTGTTTTTT.

The chain links TRBV10-3 to TRBJ1-1; tentative D call: TRBD1 (5 bases). V lost 8 bases to trimming and J lost 0 bases, with 13 bases between them. Germline-derived CDR1 and CDR2 are ENHRY and SYGVKD. The CDR3 length is 14 residues. The CDR3 sequence: CAIGGGRVNTEAFF. CDR3 DNA sequence: TGTGCCATCGGGGGAGGGAGAGTGAACACTGAAGCTTTCTTT.

J is TRBJ2-1 and V is TRBV5-5; possible D gene TRBD2, 7 bases. V lost 1 base and J 8 bases, leaving 10 bases between the germline ends. CDR1 SGHKS and CDR2 YYEKEE come from the germline V gene (reference sequence). This CDR3 is built from 13 residues. The CDR3 spells CASSLWGGDEQFF. The DNA for the CDR3 is TGTGCCAGCAGCTTGTGGGGGGGCGATGAGCAGTTCTTC.

With regard to this clone: Other DNA sequences in the same sample also yield this CDR3. The chain carries TRBV19 and TRBJ1-1, with 8 bases lining up with TRBD1. The germline V gene encodes CDR1 LNHDA and CDR2 SQIVND (reference sequence). V shed 7 bases and J 0 bases; nucleotides not matched to a gene: 13. The CDR3 has 17 residues. CDR3: CASTAGTGLNLNTEAFF. The CDR3 nucleotides read TGTGCCAGTACCGCGGGGACAGGTCTAAACTTGAACACTGAAGCTTTCTTT.

This chain links TRBV10-3 with TRBJ2-7; the match to TRBD2 covers 11 bases. This CDR3 comprises 14 residues. CDR1 is ENHRY and CDR2 is SYGVKD in the germline V gene. The V and J ends lost 10 bases and 1 base, in that order; junction bases with no gene match: 6. The chain's CDR3 is CATLLAGGSYEQYF. The CDR3 DNA sequence: TGTGCCACCCTCCTAGCGGGGGGATCCTACGAGCAGTACTTC.